Following are 17 T cell receptor beta chains from one sample sequenced in a study of blood T cell repertoires in COVID-19 (dated by TCRdb to 2020 to 2022). The method was the immunoSEQ multiplex PCR assay. Entries here come from immuneACCESS through TCRdb and include only in-frame sequences with V and J called. Some clones fail to appear in such tables; in the studies checked, an unresolved V gene covers under half of the shortfall, and the cause of the remainder is unknown. A total of approximately 48,000 clones appear in this sample, 85% to 90% of them only once. The top ten clonotypes cover approximately 6.5% of the sample. Material for sequencing was peripheral blood. The receptor set was obtained from a man aged 55 to 70 with acute or convalescent COVID-19.

This clone came up once. The chain has TRBV5-4 and TRBJ1-2, with a weak D call TRBD1 (5 bases). This CDR3 region has 16 residues. Germline V gene lookup returns CDR1 SGHNT and CDR2 YYREEE (reference sequence). V lost 0 bases and J 7 bases, leaving 19 bases between the germline ends. CDR3 nucleotides: TGTGCCAGCAGCTTGGGTCTCTCCAGGGAGGTTGGTGGCTACACCTTC. As protein: CASSLGLSREVGGYTF.

The chain has TRBV5-1 and TRBJ1-4, with a tentative D call TRBD1 (5 bases). The germline V gene has CDR1 SGHRS and CDR2 YFSETQ. CDR3 length: 13 residues. Deletions cut 6 bases from V and 4 bases from J, with 10 bases between. CDR3: CASNVGDNEKLFF. The CDR3 region has the DNA TGCGCCAGCAATGTAGGGGATAATGAAAAACTGTTTTTT.

The chain uses TRBV27 and TRBJ2-5, with D possibly TRBD2 on 7 matching bases. Trimming cost V 2 bases and J 5 bases, with 9 bases left between them. The CDR3 contains 13 residues. The germline V gene has CDR1 MNHEY and CDR2 SMNVEV (reference sequence). CDR3 residues: CASSLRGGETQYF. The CDR3 DNA sequence: TGTGCCAGCAGTTTAAGGGGGGGGGAGACCCAGTACTTC.

The rearrangement joins TRBV24-1 to TRBJ2-5, with 9 bases identical to TRBD1. Germline values: CDR1 KGHDR, CDR2 SFDVKD. Unmatched junction bases numbered 7, after V lost 4 bases and J lost 5 bases. The CDR3 contains 15 residues. The CDR3 nucleotides are TGTGCCACCAGTGACCTCGGGACAGGGAGGGAGACCCAGTACTTC. Protein product: CATSDLGTGRETQYF.

The chain is built from TRBV7-9 and TRBJ2-2; D uncertain. Germline CDR1 reads SEHNR; CDR2 reads FQNEAQ (reference sequence). This CDR3 is built from 16 residues. The V end lost 2 bases, the J end lost 3 bases, and 13 bases lay between the germline ends. CDR3 sequence: CASSLNTFADTGELFF. The CDR3 region has the DNA TGTGCCAGCAGCTTAAACACCTTCGCCGACACCGGGGAGCTGTTTTTT.

This chain connects TRBV25-1 to TRBJ1-1; 8 bases line up with TRBD1. Trimming cost V 7 bases and J 7 bases; bases outside gene matches: 5. Germline CDR1 and CDR2: MGHDK and SYGVNS. CDR3 size: 12 residues. The DNA for the CDR3 is TGTGCCAGCACCAACGACAGGGGTGAAGCTTTCTTT. Translating gives CASTNDRGEAFF.

V and J are TRBV5-1 and TRBJ2-5; 7 bases are shared with TRBD2. The CDR3 contains 15 residues. Per the germline V gene, CDR1 is SGHRS and CDR2 is YFSETQ. V dropped 3 bases and J dropped 5; count of bases not matched to a gene: 10. The CDR3 loop reads CASSSLAGVGETQYF. The DNA of the CDR3 is TGCGCCAGCAGCTCTCTGGCGGGAGTGGGGGAGACCCAGTACTTC.

This chain links TRBV6-1 with TRBJ2-4; unclear D gene. The CDR3 length is 14 residues. In germline, CDR1 is MNHNS, CDR2 SASEGT. Trimming took 1 base from V and 6 from J, leaving 10 bases between them. CDR3 DNA: TGTGCCAGCAGTGAAGGAGAAGACACAAACATTCAGTACTTC. Translation gives CASSEGEDTNIQYF.

Only one count was recorded for this clone. CDR3 DNA sequence: TGTGCCAGCAGCTTAGGGGCAGGGCTCGGGCAAGAGACCCAGTACTTC. As protein: CASSLGAGLGQETQYF. The rearrangement uses TRBV7-3 and TRBJ2-5; a weak D match, TRBD1 (5 bases). CDR3 length equals 16 residues. Trimming shortened V by 2 bases and J by 2 bases, and 15 bases separated the two germline ends. Germline lookup yields CDR1 SGHTA and CDR2 FQGTGA.

This clone appeared a few times. This chain connects TRBV19 to TRBJ1-1, with D tentatively TRBD1 (5 bases). The germline V and J ends were trimmed by 4 bases and 6 bases, with 18 bases remaining between them. CDR3 size: 15 residues. Per germline, CDR1 LNHDA and CDR2 SQIVND (reference sequence). For the CDR3, the DNA is TGTGCCAGTAGTACCCTAGACGCAGGGTCCCCTGAAGCTTTCTTT. Translating it yields CASSTLDAGSPEAFF.

The chain uses TRBV7-9 and TRBJ1-6; D is uncertain. The CDR3 consists of 12 residues. The germline V gene encodes CDR1 SEHNR and CDR2 FQNEAQ (reference sequence). V lost 2 bases, J lost 9 bases, and 5 bases lay in between. The CDR3 is CASSLTSSPLHF. The DNA for the CDR3 is TGTGCCAGCAGCTTAACCAGTTCACCCCTCCACTTT.

The rearrangement uses TRBV28 and TRBJ1-4; D gene ambiguous. V was shortened by 11 bases and J by 7 bases, with 11 bases between the two germline ends. Germline loops: CDR1 MDHEN, CDR2 SYDVKM. The CDR3 spans 11 residues. The CDR3, as DNA: TGTGCCGCTCAAGGGAGTGAAAAACTGTTTTTT. It translates to CAAQGSEKLFF. The full variable domain, rest sourced from reference TRBV28 and TRBJ1-4, is DVKVTQSSRYLVKRTGEKVFLECVQDMDHENMFWYRQDPGLGLRLIYFSYDVKMKEKGDIPEGYSVSREKKERFSLILESASTNQTSMYLCAAQGSEKLFFGSGTQLSVL.

The chain uses TRBV5-1 and TRBJ2-3; D gene unclear. Germline V gene sequence: CDR1 SGHRS, CDR2 YFSETQ. This CDR3 contains 15 residues. V was cut by 4 bases and J by 1 base, with 13 bases left in between. The CDR3 DNA is TGCGCCAGCAGCGGCCTGACTTACCGCACAGATACGCAGTATTTT. It yields the protein CASSGLTYRTDTQYF.

The J gene is TRBJ1-6, the V gene TRBV7-3; the match to TRBD1 covers 8 bases. There are 14 residues in the CDR3. V was clipped by 5 bases and J by 10 bases; unmatched bases: 7. Germline values: CDR1 SGHTA, CDR2 FQGTGA. The CDR3 nucleotides read TGTGCCAGCAGCCCAGGGGGCGGAGGATCACCCCTCCACTTT. This translates into CASSPGGGGSPLHF.

The chain recombines TRBV5-1 with TRBJ2-1; D is perhaps TRBD1 (6 bases). Germline V gene sequence: CDR1 SGHRS, CDR2 YFSETQ. Trimming took 4 bases from V and 3 from J, leaving 11 bases between them. The CDR3 consists of 14 residues. CDR3 bases: TGCGCCAGCAGCCTGCAGACAGGCTACAATGAGCAGTTCTTC. Its translation: CASSLQTGYNEQFF.

The chain combines TRBV28 with TRBJ2-5, with D perhaps matching TRBD1 (5 bases). V lost 5 bases to trimming and J lost 1 base, with 11 bases between them. The germline V gene has CDR1 MDHEN and CDR2 SYDVKM. CDR3 size: 14 residues. CDR3 DNA: TGTGCCAGCAGTCAACAGGATTTCCAAGAGACCCAGTACTTC. Translated, it gives CASSQQDFQETQYF.

This chain links TRBV10-3 with TRBJ1-1, with D maybe TRBD1 (6 bases). CDR3 length equals 14 residues. CDR1 ENHRY and CDR2 SYGVKD come from the germline V gene. V was pared by 6 bases and J by 4 bases, with 15 bases between. The DNA for the CDR3 is TGTGCCATCAGCCAAGCAGGGGTTATCACTGAAGCTTTCTTT. Translated, it gives CAISQAGVITEAFF.